Each of the 13 T cell receptor beta chains below was sequenced from the same sample in a study of blood T cell repertoires in COVID-19 (dated by TCRdb to about 2020). Library construction relied on the immunoSEQ multiplex PCR assay. Not all clones reach the TCRdb copy of this immuneACCESS table, which keeps in-frame sequences only. Checked studies attribute under half of the gap to unresolved V genes and leave the rest unexplained. Here the sample has 350,000 to 400,000 clones; more than 70% occur a single time. The ten largest clonotypes hold approximately 3% of the sample. Material: peripheral blood. Receptors originate from a woman aged 25 to 39 with COVID-19, enrolled during active disease.

This chain links TRBV4-1 with TRBJ2-3; D gene unclear. Germline-derived CDR1 and CDR2 are MGHRA and YSYEKL. The CDR3 length is 18 residues. V was shortened by 1 base and J by 2 bases, with 19 bases between the two germline ends. The CDR3 sequence is CASSQVVDFSYNTDTQYF. Here the CDR3 DNA reads TGCGCCAGCAGCCAAGTTGTAGACTTTTCCTATAACACAGATACGCAGTATTTT.

The sample holds a few counts of this clone. V gene TRBV27 combines with J gene TRBJ1-2, with D possibly being TRBD1 (6 bases). The V gene's germline CDR1 is MNHEY and CDR2 SMNVEV (reference sequence). This CDR3 region has 13 residues. V lost 6 bases to trimming and J lost 4 bases, with 12 bases between them. The chain's CDR3 is CASREQGPYGYTF. CDR3 nucleotide sequence: TGTGCCAGCAGAGAACAGGGTCCCTATGGCTACACCTTC.

The rearrangement joins TRBV9 to TRBJ2-7, with 9 bases lining up with TRBD2. The CDR3 has 16 amino acids. The V gene end was trimmed by 4 bases and the J gene end by 2 bases; junction bases not matched to a gene: 10. CDR1 is SGDLS, CDR2 YYNGEE, per germline. The CDR3 is CASSTRLAGAPYEQYF. DNA of the CDR3: TGTGCCAGCAGCACCAGATTAGCGGGGGCCCCCTACGAGCAGTACTTC.

In its sample, this clone was seen once. Germline is not matched at one junction end, which may reflect a read error. The chain links TRBV7-7 to TRBJ2-2, with D possibly matching TRBD2 (7 bases). CDR3 size: 18 residues. The V gene's germline CDR1 is SSHAT and CDR2 FNYEAQ (reference sequence). The CDR3 nucleotides are TGTGCTAGCAGCTGGGGGGCGCGTGCGGGAGAAGGCACCGGGGAGCTGTTTTTT. This sequence encodes CASSWGARAGEGTGELFF.

This clone was found many times. The chain recombines TRBV7-9 with TRBJ2-5; weak D call: TRBD1 (5 bases). Trimming removed 5 bases from V and 2 bases from J, with 15 bases in between. CDR1 and CDR2 from the germline V gene are SEHNR and FQNEAQ (reference sequence). The length of the CDR3 is 15 residues. DNA for the CDR3: TGTGCCAGCAGCCGTGACAGAACCCGACAAGAGACCCAGTACTTC. Its protein product is CASSRDRTRQETQYF.

The chain recombines TRBV14 with TRBJ2-1, with TRBD1 matching over 8 bases. The germline CDR1 and CDR2 sequences are SGHDN and FVKESK. The CDR3 is 15 amino acids. V lost 3 bases, J lost 4 bases, and 5 bases stayed unmatched. The CDR3 loop is CASSHDRGGYNEQFF. CDR3 DNA: TGTGCCAGCAGCCACGACAGGGGCGGGTACAATGAGCAGTTCTTC.

The J gene is TRBJ2-5, the V gene TRBV27; the D gene is possibly TRBD2 (5 bases). The ends were cut back, 6 bases at V and 3 bases at J, with 14 bases in the middle. Germline V lookup: CDR1 MNHEY, CDR2 SMNVEV (reference sequence). The CDR3 has 14 amino acids. This CDR3 reads CASRPLGIEETQYF. CDR3 bases: TGTGCCAGCAGGCCACTAGGGATCGAAGAGACCCAGTACTTC.

This clone was seen a single time. V and J are TRBV7-2 and TRBJ1-6; a weak D match, TRBD1 (5 bases). Trimming cost V 2 bases and J 5 bases, with 7 bases left between them. Germline CDR1 is SGHTA and CDR2 is FQGNSA. This CDR3 comprises 14 residues. The CDR3 DNA sequence: TGTGCCAGCAGCTTACCAGGGAATAATTCACCCCTCCACTTT. It translates to CASSLPGNNSPLHF. Complete variable domain (other parts from reference TRBV7-2 and TRBJ1-6): GAGVSQSPSNKVTEKGKDVELRCDPISGHTALYWYRQSLGQGLEFLIYFQGNSAPDKSGLPSDRFSAERTGGSVSTLTIQRTQQEDSAVYLCASSLPGNNSPLHFGNGTRLTVT.

This clone was seen once. The chain carries TRBV6-2 or TRBV6-3 and TRBJ2-1; TRBD2 matches 8 bases. The CDR3 covers 13 residues. V was clipped by 6 bases and J by 10 bases; unmatched bases: 8. The germline CDR1 and CDR2 sequences are MNHEY and SVGEGT. CDR3 residues: CASSLHRTSEQFF. The CDR3 nucleotides read TGTGCCAGCAGCCTACATCGGACTAGCGAGCAGTTCTTC.

The chain links TRBV6-5 to TRBJ1-2; D unclear. Trimming removed 6 bases from V and 7 bases from J, with 21 bases in between. The CDR3 length is 15 residues. Per the germline V gene, CDR1 is MNHEY and CDR2 is SVGAGI. This CDR3 is CASSQLITPGRGYTF. The CDR3 nucleotides are TGTGCCAGCAGCCAACTCATAACCCCAGGTCGTGGCTACACCTTC.

The rearrangement links TRBV7-9 to TRBJ2-1; possible D gene TRBD1, 6 bases. The V end was cut by 5 bases, the J end by 5 bases, with 16 bases between. The CDR3 extends over 15 amino acids. Germline V CDR1 and CDR2: SEHNR, FQNEAQ (reference sequence). In DNA, the CDR3 is TGTGCCAGCAGCCTAAAAGACAGGCGAAACAATGAGCAGTTCTTC. It is translated as CASSLKDRRNNEQFF.

This chain uses TRBV30 with TRBJ1-5; TRBD1 might be the D (6 bases). The germline V gene encodes CDR1 GTSNPN and CDR2 SVGIG (reference sequence). This CDR3 is built from 14 residues. Trimming removed 6 bases at V and 0 bases at J, with 12 bases between. The CDR3: CACTTGNSNQPQHF. CDR3 DNA sequence: TGTGCCTGCACTACAGGGAATAGCAATCAGCCCCAGCATTTT. The variable domain in full, with the rest retrieved from reference TRBV30 and TRBJ1-5, is SQTIHQWPATLVQPVGSPLSLECTVEGTSNPNLYWYRQAAGRGLQLLFYSVGIGQISSEVPQNLSASRPQDRQFILSSKKLLLSDSGFYLCACTTGNSNQPQHFGDGTRLSIL.

CDR3 protein: CASSQVRRMRNEQFF. The CDR3 DNA reads as TGTGCCAGCAGTCAAGTTCGGAGGATGCGCAATGAGCAGTTCTTC. The chain is built from TRBV6-2 or TRBV6-3 and TRBJ2-1; D is possibly TRBD2 (5 bases). V was shortened by 5 bases and J by 6 bases, with 17 bases between the two germline ends. The CDR3 contains 15 residues. Germline CDR1 is MNHEY and CDR2 is SVGEGT.